These 32 T cell receptor beta chains originate from one sample sequenced in a study of graft-versus-host responses after intestinal transplantation. Their specific antigens are unknown. TCRdb's table, derived via immunoSEQ multiplex PCR, lists solely in-frame clones and lacks some. The data hold under 100,000 clones, with about four fifths observed a single time. Material: unstimulated CD4+ T cells sorted from spleen or lymph node cells, obtained before intestinal transplant. All receptors come from a human donor who received an intestinal transplant.

V and J are TRBV2 and TRBJ1-6; TRBD1 might be the D (5 bases). The length of the CDR3 is 13 residues. The germline gives CDR1 SNHLY, CDR2 FYNNEI. V was trimmed by 3 bases and J by 8 bases, leaving 8 bases between them. In DNA form, the CDR3 reads TGTGCCAGCAGTGACAGGGACTATTCACCCCTCCACTTT. Its translation is CASSDRDYSPLHF.

The chain joins TRBV4-2 to TRBJ2-7; 9 nucleotides agree with TRBD1. The CDR3 contains 15 residues. Trimming at V came to 4 bases and at J to 3 bases, leaving 7 bases not matched to a gene. CDR1 LGHNA and CDR2 YNFKEQ come from the germline V gene. CDR3 region: CASSRERDRVYEQYF. The CDR3 DNA follows: TGTGCCAGCAGCCGAGAACGGGACAGGGTCTACGAGCAGTACTTC.

V gene TRBV5-1 combines with J gene TRBJ1-2; D not certain. Germline CDR1 and CDR2: SGHRS and YFSETQ. CDR3 length: 12 residues. Trimming stripped 5 bases from V and 6 bases from J, with 11 bases between. This chain's CDR3 is CASSKTADGYTF. The CDR3 nucleotides read TGCGCCAGCAGTAAGACTGCGGATGGCTACACCTTC.

The chain recombines TRBV7-6 with TRBJ2-5; unclear D gene. Germline CDR1 SGHVS, CDR2 FNYEAQ. The CDR3 covers 13 residues. V was trimmed by 6 bases and J by 1 base, leaving 9 bases between them. The CDR3 sequence is CASSMTGQETQYF. CDR3 in DNA: TGTGCCAGCAGTATGACGGGCCAAGAGACCCAGTACTTC.

The chain recombines TRBV28 with TRBJ1-4; no clear D gene. CDR3 length: 15 amino acids. Germline V gives CDR1 MDHEN, CDR2 SYDVKM. V was trimmed by 8 bases and J by 0 bases, leaving 13 bases between them. CDR3 coding DNA: TGTGCCAGCCTCAAAGGCGGGGCAACTAATGAAAAACTGTTTTTT. It yields the protein CASLKGGATNEKLFF.

The CDR3 DNA reads as TGTGCCAGTAGTATAAGGGGGGGACAGGGGGCGGCTGGGGCCAACGTCCTGACTTTC. Encoded protein: CASSIRGGQGAAGANVLTF. The rearrangement links TRBV19 to TRBJ2-6; 12 positions agree with TRBD1. The CDR3 totals 19 residues. V was clipped by 2 bases and J by 2 bases; unmatched bases: 7. The germline gives CDR1 LNHDA, CDR2 SQIVND (reference sequence).

This clone was found a few times. This chain joins TRBV4-1 and TRBJ2-7; D is undetermined. CDR3 length: 14 amino acids. Germline values: CDR1 MGHRA, CDR2 YSYEKL. V was shortened by 5 bases and J by 3 bases, with 14 bases between the two germline ends. The CDR3 protein is CASSYSMSHYEQYF. The CDR3 DNA follows: TGCGCCAGCAGCTACTCAATGTCGCACTACGAGCAGTACTTC.

This clone was observed a handful of times. V usage is TRBV30 and J usage is TRBJ2-4, with a tentative D call TRBD1 (6 bases). The CDR3 covers 12 residues. Germline loops: CDR1 GTSNPN, CDR2 SVGIG (reference sequence). Trimming removed 1 base from V and 13 bases from J, with 14 bases in between. The CDR3 DNA is TGTGCCTGGAGTGCCGGACAGCCACCCCAGTACTTC. This gives the protein CAWSAGQPPQYF.

The rearrangement uses TRBV5-8 and TRBJ2-3, with TRBD1 identical over 9 bases. This CDR3 contains 14 residues. CDR1 is SGHTS, CDR2 YDEGEE, per germline. J lost 5 bases, V lost 2 bases, and 3 bases had no gene match. CDR3 in amino acids: CASSLGQGRDTQYF. CDR3 nucleotides: TGTGCCAGCAGCTTAGGACAGGGGCGAGATACGCAGTATTTT.

V and J are TRBV10-3 and TRBJ2-5; D gene uncertain. V was cut by 3 bases and J by 2 bases, with 7 bases left in between. The germline gives CDR1 ENHRY, CDR2 SYGVKD. The CDR3 extends over 13 amino acids. CDR3 nucleotide sequence: TGTGCCATCAGTGAACTTTATCAAGAGACCCAGTACTTC. Encoded protein: CAISELYQETQYF.

The genes are TRBV5-4 and TRBJ2-7, with 16 nucleotides matching TRBD2. Trimming took 4 bases from V and 1 from J; bases not matched to a gene: 2. The germline V gene encodes CDR1 SGHNT and CDR2 YYREEE (reference sequence). The CDR3 runs 16 residues. CDR3 region: CASSRGLAGGSYEQYF. The DNA of the CDR3 is TGTGCCAGCAGCAGGGGACTAGCGGGGGGGTCCTACGAGCAGTACTTC. Full variable domain (remainder filled in from reference TRBV5-4 and TRBJ2-7): ETGVTQSPTHLIKTRGQQVTLRCSSQSGHNTVSWYQQALGQGPQFIFQYYREEENGRGNFPPRFSGLQFPNYSSELNVNALELDDSALYLCASSRGLAGGSYEQYFGPGTRLTVT.

This rearrangement joins TRBV4-2 to TRBJ1-1, with D maybe TRBD1 (5 bases). Trimming removed 6 bases from V and 1 base from J, with 9 bases in between. The CDR3 sequence is 13 residues long. Germline values: CDR1 LGHNA, CDR2 YNFKEQ. CDR3 sequence reads: CASRSQGNTEAFF. The CDR3 DNA sequence: TGTGCCAGCAGGAGCCAGGGGAACACTGAAGCTTTCTTT.

V and J are TRBV7-9 and TRBJ2-5, with D uncertain. TRBJ2-7 explains the end of the DNA better; the J call may be wrong. This CDR3 region has 12 residues. Germline CDR1 SEHNR, CDR2 FQNEAQ (reference sequence). The CDR3 DNA follows: TGTGCCAGCAGCTTTCTACCGTACGAGCAGTACTTC. Translation gives CASSFLPYEQYF.

The V call is TRBV7-9, the J call TRBJ1-5; 10 bases align to TRBD1. CDR1 is SEHNR and CDR2 is FQNEAQ in the germline V gene (reference sequence). V shed 4 bases, J shed 7 bases, and the junction held 1 base outside the gene matches. This CDR3 region has 13 residues. Here the CDR3 reads CASSSDRGQPQHF. The CDR3 nucleotides are TGTGCCAGCAGCTCGGACAGGGGGCAGCCCCAGCATTTT.

The chain links TRBV4-1 to TRBJ2-3; 8 bases are a match to TRBD1. The CDR3 is 15 residues long. V was pared by 1 base and J by 6 bases, with 6 bases of the junction left unmatched. Per germline, CDR1 MGHRA and CDR2 YSYEKL. The CDR3, as DNA: TGCGCCAGCAGCCAAGTCGGGACAGGTACGGATACGCAGTATTTT. Its translation is CASSQVGTGTDTQYF.

The V gene is TRBV6-1, the J gene TRBJ2-7, with 9 bases identical to TRBD2. CDR3 size: 15 residues. From germline, CDR1 is MNHNS and CDR2 SASEGT. After removal of 4 bases from V and 4 bases from J, the junction contained 8 bases not matched to a gene. The CDR3 bases are TGTGCCAGCAGTGTCTTTCTAGCGGGATCTTACGAGCAGTACTTC. Its protein is CASSVFLAGSYEQYF.

The gene calls are TRBV5-1 and TRBJ2-6; tentative D call: TRBD1 (6 bases). The germline CDR1 and CDR2 sequences are SGHRS and YFSETQ. Trimming shortened V by 4 bases and J by 11 bases, and 13 bases separated the two germline ends. The CDR3 sequence is 13 residues long. CDR3 bases: TGCGCCAGCAGCAACAGGGTCGAGGACGTCCTGACTTTC. This encodes CASSNRVEDVLTF.

This rearrangement joins TRBV6-5 to TRBJ1-2; the D is unclear. Germline lookup yields CDR1 MNHEY and CDR2 SVGAGI. Trimming stripped 6 bases from V and 0 bases from J, with 11 bases between. This CDR3 contains 14 residues. CDR3 region: CASSTRWSNYGYTF. In DNA, the CDR3 is TGTGCCAGCAGCACCAGATGGTCTAACTATGGCTACACCTTC.

The chain is built from TRBV4-2 and TRBJ1-3; D gene uncertain. V was pared by 2 bases and J by 5 bases, with 10 bases between. The CDR3 sequence is 14 residues long. The germline V gene encodes CDR1 LGHNA and CDR2 YNFKEQ. The CDR3 region has the DNA TGTGCCAGCAGCCAAAATAAACTTAGAAACACCATATATTTT. Its translation: CASSQNKLRNTIYF.

CDR3 region: CASSLTGGHYEKLFF. The DNA of the CDR3 is TGTGCCAGCAGCTTGACCGGGGGGCACTATGAAAAACTGTTTTTT. This rearrangement joins TRBV14 to TRBJ1-4; possibly TRBD1 for D (6 bases). Trimming took 5 bases from V and 6 from J, leaving 16 bases between them. Per germline, CDR1 SGHDN and CDR2 FVKESK. CDR3 length: 15 amino acids.

The chain carries TRBV28 and TRBJ2-7; 10 nucleotides line up with TRBD2. Trimming removed 1 base from V and 5 bases from J; junction bases left unmatched: 8. Per germline, CDR1 MDHEN and CDR2 SYDVKM. The CDR3 runs to 16 residues. CDR3 DNA: TGTGCCAGCAGTTTATTGTGGCTAGCGGGAGACAACGAGCAGTACTTC. Protein sequence: CASSLLWLAGDNEQYF.

The sample holds one count of this clone. The gene calls are TRBV2 and TRBJ1-5; no definite D call. The germline CDR1 and CDR2 sequences are SNHLY and FYNNEI. The CDR3 extends over 12 amino acids. V dropped 8 bases and J dropped 0 bases, with 5 bases sitting between them. Here the CDR3 DNA reads TGTGCCAGCCGGGATAGCAATCAGCCCCAGCATTTT. Translation: CASRDSNQPQHF.

In this sample, this clone turned up a few times. The rearrangement links TRBV29-1 to TRBJ2-7; 8 positions match TRBD1. This CDR3 is built from 12 residues. V gave up 5 bases and J gave up 3 bases; unmatched junction bases: 3. Germline V gene lookup returns CDR1 SQVTM and CDR2 ANQGSEA. The CDR3 coding sequence is TGCAGCGTTCAGGGGGCGGTCTACGAGCAGTACTTC. The encoded protein is CSVQGAVYEQYF.

CDR3 bases: TGTGCCACCTCCTTCGGGGGGTTAGTAAGCAATCAGCCCCAGCATTTT. Protein product: CATSFGGLVSNQPQHF. The genes are TRBV15 and TRBJ1-5; tentative D call: TRBD1 (5 bases). Trimming left V 8 bases short and J 1 base short, with 18 bases between. CDR1 LNHNV and CDR2 YYDKDF come from the germline V gene (reference sequence). There are 16 residues in the CDR3.

The chain employs TRBV5-4 and TRBJ1-1; no firm D call. Between the trimmed V and J ends, which lost 2 bases and 4 bases, there was a span of 12 bases. This CDR3 is built from 14 residues. Germline assignment: CDR1 SGHNT and CDR2 YYREEE (reference sequence). The chain's CDR3 is CASSFSGLITEAFF. The DNA of the CDR3 is TGTGCCAGCAGCTTTTCAGGCTTGATCACTGAAGCTTTCTTT.

This clone appeared a few times. This CDR3 is CAAGQSLGNTIYF. CDR3 bases: TGTGCCGCGGGACAGTCCCTTGGAAACACCATATATTTT. V is TRBV6-6 and J is TRBJ1-3, with 7 positions matching TRBD1. V gave up 11 bases and J gave up 3 bases; unmatched junction bases: 7. Germline assignment: CDR1 MNHNY and CDR2 SVGAGI (reference sequence). CDR3 length equals 13 residues.

The V and J genes are TRBV10-3 and TRBJ2-3; 7 bases are a match to TRBD2. Germline lookup yields CDR1 ENHRY and CDR2 SYGVKD. CDR3 length: 15 amino acids. J lost 5 bases, V lost 5 bases, and 10 bases had no gene match. Written as DNA, the CDR3 is TGTGCCATCAGTTACTCGTCTGCGGGAGTAGATACGCAGTATTTT. Protein: CAISYSSAGVDTQYF.

J is TRBJ2-5 and V is TRBV15; 7 bases agree with TRBD2. CDR1 LNHNV and CDR2 YYDKDF come from the germline V gene (reference sequence). This CDR3 has 16 amino acids. Losses at the gene ends were 2 bases for V and 1 base for J; bases not matched to a gene: 7. CDR3 protein: CATSRSFTGGQETQYF. CDR3 DNA sequence: TGTGCCACCAGCAGATCTTTTACGGGAGGCCAAGAGACCCAGTACTTC.

The chain uses TRBV5-1 and TRBJ2-5; D unresolved. V was clipped by 1 base and J by 2 bases, with 9 bases between them. Germline assignment: CDR1 SGHRS and CDR2 YFSETQ. This CDR3 has 14 amino acids. The CDR3 sequence: CASSLLRAQETQYF. The CDR3 DNA is TGCGCCAGCAGCTTGCTCCGAGCGCAAGAGACCCAGTACTTC.

The chain recombines TRBV7-2 with TRBJ2-7; D is possibly TRBD2 (5 bases). V was pared by 1 base and J by 6 bases, with 16 bases between. The CDR3 contains 15 residues. Germline V gene sequence: CDR1 SGHTA, CDR2 FQGNSA. DNA for the CDR3: TGTGCCAGCAGCTTAGGGGCGGGCCTCGATCTCGAGCAGTACTTC. This encodes CASSLGAGLDLEQYF.

This rearrangement joins TRBV19 to TRBJ2-7; D might be TRBD2 (6 bases). Between the trimmed V and J ends, which lost 3 bases and 6 bases, there was a span of 18 bases. The CDR3 sequence is 15 residues long. Germline assignment: CDR1 LNHDA and CDR2 SQIVND (reference sequence). CDR3: CASSMGASESTEQYF. In DNA form, the CDR3 reads TGTGCCAGTAGTATGGGAGCTAGCGAATCCACCGAGCAGTACTTC.

This clone was seen only a few times. The rearrangement links TRBV18 to TRBJ2-5, with 8 bases aligning to TRBD2. V gave up 3 bases and J gave up 5 bases; unmatched junction bases: 5. Germline lookup yields CDR1 KGHSH and CDR2 LQKENI. The CDR3 loop spans 14 amino acids. CDR3 nucleotides: TGTGCCAGCTCACCCCGTAGCGGGATTGAGACCCAGTACTTC. This gives the protein CASSPRSGIETQYF. Looking up the rest from reference TRBV18 and TRBJ2-5 gives the full variable domain: NAGVMQNPRHLVRRRGQEARLRCSPMKGHSHVYWYRQLPEEGLKFMVYLQKENIIDESGMPKERFSAEFPKEGPSILRIQQVVRGDSAAYFCASSPRSGIETQYFGPGTRLLVL.